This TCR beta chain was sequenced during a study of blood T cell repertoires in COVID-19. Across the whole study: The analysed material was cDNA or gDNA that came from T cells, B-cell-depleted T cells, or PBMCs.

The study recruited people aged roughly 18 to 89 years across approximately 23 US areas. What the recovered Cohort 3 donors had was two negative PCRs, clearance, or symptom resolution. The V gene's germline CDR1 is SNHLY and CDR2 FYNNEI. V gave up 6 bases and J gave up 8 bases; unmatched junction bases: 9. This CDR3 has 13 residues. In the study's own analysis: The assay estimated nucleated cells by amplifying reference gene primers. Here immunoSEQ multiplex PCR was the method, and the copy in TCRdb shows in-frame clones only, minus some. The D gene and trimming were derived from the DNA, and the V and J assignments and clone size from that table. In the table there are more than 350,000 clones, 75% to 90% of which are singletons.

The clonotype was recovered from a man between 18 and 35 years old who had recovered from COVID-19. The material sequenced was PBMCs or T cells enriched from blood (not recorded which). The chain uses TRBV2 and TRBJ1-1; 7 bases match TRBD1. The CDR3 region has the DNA TGTGCCAGCAGGGCGACAGGGCTAAGGGAAGCTTTCTTT. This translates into CASRATGLREAFF.